These 17 T cell receptor beta chains came from one sample sequenced in a study of T-cell memory formation after mild COVID-19. TCRdb reprocessed the 5' RACE reads with MiXCR, giving one entry per CDR3 protein. The sample lists under 300,000 distinct CDR3 sequences; roughly 15% were seen once. The sequenced sample consisted of PBMCs or a T cell subset sorted from them (not recorded which). Source of these receptors: a man between 18 and 29 years old who had mild COVID-19 (a few samples of this study predate the infection). Cell type and time point are not known.

This clonotype was found a few times. The rearrangement uses TRBV29-1 and TRBJ1-5; TRBD1 matches at 9 bases. Germline CDR1 and CDR2: SQVTM and ANQGSEA. V lost 4 bases to trimming and J lost 5 bases; unmatched junction nucleotides: 0. The CDR3 spans 12 residues. DNA of the CDR3: TGCAGCGTTGGGGACAGGGATCAGCCCCAGCATTTT. Protein sequence: CSVGDRDQPQHF.

At least ten counts were recorded for this clonotype. The chain employs TRBV12-3 or TRBV12-4 and TRBJ1-4, with D maybe TRBD1 (5 bases). The CDR3 totals 10 residues. The germline V and J ends were trimmed by 6 bases and 11 bases, with 7 bases remaining between them. CDR3 DNA sequence: TGTGCCAGCAGACAGGACAAACTGTTTTTT. It codes for CASRQDKLFF.

This clonotype occurred a few times. The rearrangement joins TRBV7-2 to TRBJ2-3; D not certain. Germline CDR1 reads SGHTA; CDR2 reads FQGNSA. The CDR3 contains 14 residues. V lost 2 bases and J lost 0, with 6 bases in between. The CDR3 loop reads CASSLLPSTDTQYF. The CDR3 region has the DNA TGTGCCAGCAGCTTATTACCTAGCACAGATACGCAGTATTTT.

This clonotype was recorded at least ten times. This chain links TRBV5-1 with TRBJ1-1; D is ambiguous. This CDR3 is built from 11 residues. Germline loops: CDR1 SGHRS, CDR2 YFSETQ. Trimming cost V 0 bases and J 3 bases, with 0 bases left between them. In DNA, the CDR3 is TGCGCCAGCAGCTTGGACACTGAAGCTTTCTTT. It translates to CASSLDTEAFF.

This chain joins TRBV7-2 and TRBJ2-1, with D possibly TRBD1 on 5 matching bases. The length of the CDR3 is 13 residues. The ends were cut back, 5 bases at V and 9 bases at J, with 14 bases in the middle. Per germline, CDR1 SGHTA and CDR2 FQGNSA. The CDR3 region is CASSVVQVREQFF. In DNA form, the CDR3 reads TGTGCCAGCAGCGTGGTACAGGTCCGTGAGCAGTTCTTC.

This sequence joins TRBV6-2 or TRBV6-3 and TRBJ1-1; tentatively, D is TRBD1 (6 bases). Trimming shortened V by 7 bases and J by 0 bases, and 24 bases separated the two germline ends. The germline gives CDR1 MNHEY, CDR2 SVGEGT. The CDR3 consists of 18 residues. Here the CDR3 DNA reads TGTGCCAGCAAGACATGGGGACATCGTGGGGGCATGAACACTGAAGCTTTCTTT. Residues: CASKTWGHRGGMNTEAFF.

The chain uses TRBV4-1 and TRBJ1-4; D gene uncertain. From germline, CDR1 is MGHRA and CDR2 YSYEKL. The CDR3 sequence is 13 residues long. The ends were cut back, 4 bases at V and 7 bases at J, with 10 bases in the middle. The CDR3 region is CASSLLLVEKLFF. CDR3 coding DNA: TGCGCCAGCAGCCTCCTTCTGGTTGAAAAACTGTTTTTT.

This clonotype has more than one count but fewer than ten. The genes are TRBV5-1 and TRBJ2-3, with 8 bases fitting TRBD2. The CDR3 is 15 amino acids. V lost 1 base and J lost 5; bases outside the gene matches: 6. From germline, CDR1 is SGHRS and CDR2 YFSETQ. The CDR3 is CASSLRAGVGDTQYF. The CDR3 DNA sequence: TGCGCCAGCAGCTTGCGAGCGGGGGTGGGAGATACGCAGTATTTT.

The table lists this clonotype with a few counts. V and J are TRBV14 and TRBJ1-4, with unresolved D. V shed 4 bases and J shed 7 bases, with 16 bases lying between them. The CDR3 loop spans 15 amino acids. In germline, CDR1 is SGHDN, CDR2 FVKESK. As DNA, the CDR3 is TGTGCCAGCAGCCTTTTAGCGGCCGCCGGTGAAAAACTGTTTTTT. Translation gives CASSLLAAAGEKLFF. The whole variable domain, remainder taken from reference TRBV14 and TRBJ1-4, is EAGVTQFPSHSVIEKGQTVTLRCDPISGHDNLYWYRRVMGKEIKFLLHFVKESKQDESGMPNNRFLAERTGGTYSTLKVQPAELEDSGVYFCASSLLAAAGEKLFFGSGTQLSVL.

The chain has TRBV7-2 and TRBJ1-5; 7 positions match TRBD1. Germline V gives CDR1 SGHTA, CDR2 FQGNSA. This CDR3 is 16 amino acids long. Trimming removed 3 bases from V and 0 bases from J; junction bases left unmatched: 5. The CDR3 nucleotides are TGTGCCAGCAGCTTTCGACAGGGAGGTAGCAATCAGCCCCAGCATTTT. This codes for CASSFRQGGSNQPQHF.

There are many counts of this clonotype. The chain couples TRBV5-1 to TRBJ2-3; no clear D gene. CDR1 and CDR2 from the germline V gene are SGHRS and YFSETQ. The CDR3 consists of 14 residues. Trimming removed 2 bases at V and 0 bases at J, with 7 bases between. The CDR3, as DNA: TGCGCCAGCAGCTTAAGTCAGAGCACAGATACGCAGTATTTT. Translation: CASSLSQSTDTQYF.

This clonotype was found a few times. This chain links TRBV18 with TRBJ2-2, with D uncertain. CDR1 is KGHSH, CDR2 LQKENI, per germline. The CDR3 extends over 12 amino acids. V was shortened by 1 base and J by 4 bases, with 1 base between the two germline ends. Here the CDR3 DNA reads TGTGCCAGCTCACCACGCACCGGGGAGCTGTTTTTT. Its protein product is CASSPRTGELFF.

This chain connects TRBV4-2 to TRBJ2-2, with D possibly TRBD1 on 7 matching bases. The CDR3 contains 17 residues. Germline V gene sequence: CDR1 LGHNA, CDR2 YNFKEQ. Trimming removed 3 bases from V and 0 bases from J, with 14 bases in between. CDR3 nucleotide sequence: TGTGCCAGCAGCCAGAGAGGGGGGACAGCGAACACCGGGGAGCTGTTTTTT. Its protein product is CASSQRGGTANTGELFF.

This clonotype was seen a handful of times. The chain has TRBV6-2 or TRBV6-3 and TRBJ1-5; no reliable D call. With 5 bases removed from V and 5 bases from J, the gap between germline ends came to 16 bases. CDR3 length: 15 amino acids. Germline V gene sequence: CDR1 MNHEY, CDR2 SVGEGT. CDR3 sequence reads: CASSHNTGRDQPQHF. For the CDR3, the DNA is TGTGCCAGCAGTCACAATACGGGGAGGGATCAGCCCCAGCATTTT.

This clonotype was detected a few times. V and J are TRBV19 and TRBJ1-5; no clear D. Deletions cut 10 bases from V and 5 bases from J, with 15 bases between. From germline, CDR1 is LNHDA and CDR2 SQIVND (reference sequence). The CDR3 contains 13 residues. The CDR3 protein is CAIAPGLHQPQHF. CDR3 bases: TGTGCCATCGCGCCGGGGTTACATCAGCCCCAGCATTTT.

This clonotype showed up just a few times. This CDR3 reads CSARGGATNTEAFF. For the CDR3, the DNA is TGCAGTGCTAGAGGGGGGGCAACGAACACTGAAGCTTTCTTT. This chain connects TRBV20-1 to TRBJ1-1, with D perhaps TRBD1 (6 bases). CDR1 is DFQATT and CDR2 is SNEGSKA in the germline V gene (reference sequence). V lost 1 base and J 1 base, leaving 10 bases between the germline ends. The CDR3 runs to 14 residues.

The V call is TRBV5-1, the J call TRBJ1-1; D might be TRBD1 (6 bases). The V gene lost 4 bases and the J gene lost 5 bases, with 15 bases spanning the gap. The germline V gene has CDR1 SGHRS and CDR2 YFSETQ. The CDR3 spans 14 residues. The CDR3 DNA is TGCGCCAGCAGCCGACAGTCAGGGGCTACTGAAGCTTTCTTT. The encoded protein is CASSRQSGATEAFF.